This T cell receptor beta chain appears in the sequencing data of a study of CD8 T cells in Susac syndrome (dated by TCRdb to the late 2010s). Looking at the study overall: Of the Susac syndrome patients who were sequenced, about eight were in clinical remission while 5 or 6 had clinically active disease. At blood withdrawal, Susac syndrome patients were therapy-naive, treated with corticosteroids (with IVIg additionally given to some), or treated with IVIg alone. Repertoire sequencing was used to test whether CD8+ T cell activation and differentiation in Susac syndrome was antigen driven. Beyond this particular receptor, the publication reports: The study acknowledged that relatively few individuals were included in the TCR sequencing and HLA analysis. The CD4+ T cell repertoire of patients with Susac syndrome showed no detectable clonal expansion.

V is cut back by 5 bases and J by 6 bases, with 6 bases in the junction unmatched. The CDR3 goes from the cysteine to the phenylalanine over 14 residues. Only CDR3 DNA remains: 42 bases, in frame from the first base. The germline V gene (reference sequence) supplies CDR1 SSHAT and CDR2 FNYEAQ. Peripheral blood CD8+ and CD4+ T cells from healthy donors, Susac syndrome patients and multiple sclerosis patients were profiled by high-throughput TCR beta sequencing. The Susac syndrome patients fulfilled recently defined diagnostic criteria for definite or probable disease. Bulk CD8+ and CD4+ T cells were purified by magnetic negative isolation, whereas CD8+ TEMRA cells were enriched by FACS. Blood was collected in EDTA tubes and processed within 24 hours, with PBMCs isolated through density gradient centrifugation. PBMCs intended for TCR sequencing were cryopreserved in liquid nitrogen and thawed later in a water bath at 37 degrees C. A purity of at least 90% was achieved for sorted or isolated CD4+, CD8+ and CD8+ TEMRA cells.

On this clonotype itself: Its antigen has not been determined. It has no much larger one-base neighbor in the sample; base qualities were not kept.

RNA was extracted with the RNeasy kit and roughly 0.5 to 1 ug was reverse transcribed using random hexamers. TCR beta CDR3 regions were amplified with the immunoSEQ multiplex PCR assay covering 54 Vbeta and 13 Jbeta segments. To correct PCR amplification bias, a synthetic template baseline was used for both primer optimization and computational correction. As for the original processing: Reads were annotated to V, D and J genes according to IMGT and were analyzed with immunoSEQ Analyzer, with only productive sequences retained. Clonality was computed as one minus Shannon entropy normalized by log2 of the number of productive unique sequences. For each patient and control, public and private clones were evaluated within the 100 most prevalent clones. Susac-specific clones were defined as absent from healthy and MS cohorts, 1052 published viral clones and other ImmuneACCESS disease sequences. TCRdb ran its own pipeline on the public reads, namely fastp trimming at Q25 and MiXCR clone calling, and kept in-frame beta chains. Identical CDR3 proteins give one entry, which carries the most common genes and DNA. These V and J calls rely on TCRdb rather than the paper's analysis. This sample holds about 94,000 distinct CDR3 sequences; roughly 94% were observed only once. The top ten hold approximately 0.3% of the sample.

The receptor was isolated from a human donor with Susac syndrome. The chain joins TRBV7-7 to TRBJ2-2, and 7 junctional nucleotides match TRBD2. Sequenced input: CD4+ T cells from PBMCs. Read as DNA, the sequence is TGTGCCAGCAGCCGCGGGACTACCCCCGGGGAGCTGTTTTTT. Its translation is CASSRGTTPGELFF.